The text below deals with one T cell receptor beta chain. Its matching antigen is unknown. The entry originates in a study of cytomegalovirus exposure and HLA in healthy donors. Study conclusions and caveats: What a later analysis showed was that several of the most significant clusters appeared linked to common viral pathogens.

Per the germline V gene, CDR1 is SNHLY and CDR2 is FYNNEI. The ends were cut back, 0 bases at V and 8 bases at J, with 16 bases in the middle. The CDR3 consists of 16 residues. Researchers ran the PCR with 60 Vbeta and 13 Jbeta primers. Assay: immunoSEQ multiplex PCR; the TCRdb copy retains only in-frame clones and omits some. The sample carries about 150,000 clones, 60% to 75% recorded once. This clonotype was obtained from a man aged 18 to 29 in good health and CMV-seronegative. This chain links TRBV2 with TRBJ2-2; D is possibly TRBD2 (5 bases). Sample: PBMCs. The CDR3 loop is CASSEAEDATGGELFF. DNA of the CDR3: TGTGCCAGCAGTGAAGCGGAGGACGCCACCGGGGGGGAGCTGTTTTTT.